What follows is one T cell receptor (beta chain) and its context. This CDR3 spans 13 amino acids. Germline CDR1 reads MNHEY; CDR2 reads SVGEGT. V was clipped by 5 bases and J by 3 bases, with 7 bases between them. Assay: immunoSEQ multiplex PCR; the TCRdb copy retains only in-frame clones and omits some. Of some 54,000 clones detected, approximately 92% appear once; the ten largest clones hold 2% to 2.5%. This record belongs to a study of blood T cell repertoires in COVID-19. The clonotype originates from a man aged 60-69 years with acute or convalescent COVID-19. V is TRBV6-2 or TRBV6-3 and J is TRBJ2-2; a weak D match, TRBD1 (5 bases). The sequenced sample was peripheral blood. The chain's CDR3 is CASSLGHTGELFF. Written as DNA, the CDR3 is TGTGCCAGCAGTCTGGGGCACACCGGGGAGCTGTTTTTT.